A selection of T cell receptor beta chains follows, all from one sample in a study of T-cell reconstitution after alpha-beta-depleted transplantation in children. TCRdb re-called the PCR reads through MiXCR, storing one row per CDR3 protein. The sample lists hundreds of thousands of distinct CDR3 sequences, roughly 13% occurring once. Sequencing used PBMCs, mostly from graft donor cells, obtained 360 days after TCRalphabeta/CD19-depleted stem cell transplant. These receptors all stem from a male patient younger than 18 who had a stem cell transplant for acute myeloid leukemia, so the T cells may come from the graft donor. CDR3s include the opening cysteine and the closing phenylalanine or tryptophan. The D gene is left open where the match is weak. Size values are once, few and many counts, or a class for expanded clones, and some rows have none.

>many|TRBJ2-2|TRBD2|TRBV12-3/TRBV12-4|18
TGTGCCAGCAGTTTTTGGGCTAGCGGGCTTAAGGGAACCGGGGAGCTGTTTTTT
CASSFWASGLKGTGELFF
>NA|TRBJ2-7|NA|TRBV12-3/TRBV12-4|14
TGTGCCAGCAGGTCCACCGGGTCCCCCTACGAGCAGTACTTC
CASRSTGSPYEQYF
>few|TRBJ2-7|NA|TRBV20-1|12
TGCAGTGCTAGTCGGACAGCCTACGAGCAGTACTTC
CSASRTAYEQYF
>NA|TRBJ1-2|NA|TRBV29-1|12
TGCAGCGTTGACCGGTCTAACTATGGCTACACCTTC
CSVDRSNYGYTF
>NA|TRBJ1-2|NA|TRBV19|15
TGTGCCAGTAGTATCAGGTCGGGGACCAACTATGGCTACACCTTC
CASSIRSGTNYGYTF
>many|TRBJ2-7|TRBD2|TRBV28|11
TGTGCCATTCGGGGGGACTCCGAGCAGTACTTC
CAIRGDSEQYF
>NA|TRBJ1-1|TRBD1|TRBV9|16
TGTGCCAGCAGCCCTCGACAGGGCCACCTCAACACTGAAGCTTTCTTT
CASSPRQGHLNTEAFF
>few|TRBJ2-4|NA|TRBV4-2|14
TGTGCCAGCAGCCAAGGACCTAGCGCAAACATTCAGTACTTC
CASSQGPSANIQYF
>NA|TRBJ2-4|TRBD1|TRBV7-4|16
TGTGCCAGCAGCTCGACAGGGTATAGAGCCAAAAACATTCAGTACTTC
CASSSTGYRAKNIQYF
>few|TRBJ2-1|TRBD2|TRBV6-4|14
TGTGCCAGCAGTGAGGTAGCGGGGTACAATGAGCAGTTCTTC
CASSEVAGYNEQFF
>few|TRBJ1-1|TRBD1|TRBV5-1|17
TGCGCCAGCAGCCGCCTCGACAGGGGCGACATGAACACTGAAGCTTTCTTT
CASSRLDRGDMNTEAFF
>NA|TRBJ2-7|NA|TRBV6-1|15
TGTGCCAGCAGTGACGGTTCCCTTTTTGCCCACGAGCAGTACTTC
CASSDGSLFAHEQYF
>few|TRBJ2-7|NA|TRBV20-1|11
TGCAGTGCTACCCGGACACCCGAGCAGTACTTC
CSATRTPEQYF
>NA|TRBJ2-1|NA|TRBV20-1|15
TGCAGTGCTAGAGGGCCGGCAGGCTACTACAATGAGCAGTTCTTC
CSARGPAGYYNEQFF
>many|TRBJ2-1|NA|TRBV5-1|15
TGCGCCAGCAGCCCGGGCGGGACCTACGACAATGAGCAGTTCTTC
CASSPGGTYDNEQFF
>few|TRBJ1-1|NA|TRBV29-1|14
TGCAGCGTTGATGTCCAGGAGTATTGGACTGAAGCTTTCTTT
CSVDVQEYWTEAFF
>few|TRBJ1-4|NA|TRBV6-6|13
TGTGCCAGCAGTCGAGATGACTTCGAAAAACTGTTTTTT
CASSRDDFEKLFF
>NA|TRBJ1-1|NA|TRBV28|16
TGTGCCAGCAGCCAAATACGCCGACTGATGAACACTGAAGCTTTCTTT
CASSQIRRLMNTEAFF
>NA|TRBJ2-3|TRBD2|TRBV3-1|20
TGTGCCTCCAGCTCTATTCCGTTAGGACTAGCGGGAGTGGGTCCAGATACGCAGTATTTT
CASSSIPLGLAGVGPDTQYF
>few|TRBJ2-7|TRBD1|TRBV18|16
TGTGCCAGCTCACCTACGGACAGGGTAGGATCCTACGAGCAGTACTTC
CASSPTDRVGSYEQYF
>NA|TRBJ2-1|NA|TRBV6-2/TRBV6-3|15
TGTGCCAGCAGCCCCCGGGTATCGTCCCACAATGAGCAGTTCTTC
CASSPRVSSHNEQFF
>NA|TRBJ2-3|TRBD1|TRBV10-3|15
TGTGCCATCAGTTTACAGGGGGCTATAGTAGATACGCAGTATTTT
CAISLQGAIVDTQYF
>many|TRBJ2-6|NA|TRBV15|17
TGTGCCACCAGCAGAGTTTTGATAAGGTCTGGGGCCAACGTCCTGACTTTC
CATSRVLIRSGANVLTF
>NA|TRBJ2-7|NA|TRBV29-1|16
TGCAGCGTTGAGATAGTTTGGGAACACCTTCACCACGAGCAGTACTTC
CSVEIVWEHLHHEQYF
>many|TRBJ1-2|NA|TRBV7-8|13
TGTGCCAGCAGCCTAGGGACGGTCTATGGCTACACCTTC
CASSLGTVYGYTF
>NA|TRBJ2-5|NA|TRBV7-3|16
TGTGCCAGCAGCCAAGTAGGGCCCTCGGGGTTGGGGACCCAGTACTTC
CASSQVGPSGLGTQYF
>few|TRBJ2-1|TRBD1|TRBV6-2/TRBV6-3|14
TGTGCCAGCAGTTACGGGACAGCCTACAATGAGCAGTTCTTC
CASSYGTAYNEQFF
>many|TRBJ2-1|NA|TRBV5-1|13
TGCGCCAGCAGCGACCCTTCCTACAATGAGCAGTTCTTC
CASSDPSYNEQFF
>few|TRBJ2-4|NA|TRBV6-1|16
TGTGCCAGCACTCCGACCTACTACCAAGCCAAAAACATTCAGTACTTC
CASTPTYYQAKNIQYF
>NA|TRBJ2-7|NA|TRBV18|14
TGTGCCAGCTCACCACTCGGTAATGGCCACGAGCAGTACTTC
CASSPLGNGHEQYF
>NA|TRBJ2-2|NA|TRBV4-3|17
TGCGCCAGCAGCCCCCCCCGGGGGTGGACCCCTCGGGATGAGCTGTTTTTT
CASSPPRGWTPRDELFF
>few|TRBJ2-1|TRBD1|TRBV7-7|15
TGTGCTAGCAGCTCCGACAGGGGGCTGACGAATGAGCAGTTCTTC
CASSSDRGLTNEQFF
>few|TRBJ2-7|NA|TRBV20-1|12
TGCAGTGCTAGTCGGGCGGCCCACGAGCAGTACTTC
CSASRAAHEQYF
>NA|TRBJ1-5|NA|TRBV10-3|14
TGTGCCATCAGTAGTCCCGGCGTAGGTCAGCCCCAGCATTTT
CAISSPGVGQPQHF
>NA|TRBJ2-5|TRBD2|TRBV11-2|13
TGTGCCAGCAGCTTATCGGCGGGGGTGACCCAGTACTTC
CASSLSAGVTQYF
>many|TRBJ2-3|TRBD2|TRBV28|15
TGTGCCAGCAGTCCCCTCGGGGGGGCCACAGATACGCAGTATTTT
CASSPLGGATDTQYF
>NA|TRBJ1-5|TRBD1|TRBV28|18
TGTGCCAGCAGTTTCCCGGACAGGGGGCATTGGGGCAATCAGCCCCAGCATTTT
CASSFPDRGHWGNQPQHF
>few|TRBJ2-7|TRBD1|TRBV20-1|14
TGCAGTGCTAGAAGAGGGGGCTTTCCCTACGAGCAGTACTTC
CSARRGGFPYEQYF
>NA|TRBJ2-7|TRBD1|TRBV6-1|16
TGTGCCAGCAGTACCGGGACAGGGATCACGTCCTCTTGGCAGTACTTC
CASSTGTGITSSWQYF
>NA|TRBJ2-5|NA|TRBV29-1|13
TGCAGCGTTGAAACGCAGCTCCAAGCGACCCAGTACTTC
CSVETQLQATQYF
>NA|TRBJ2-5|NA|TRBV20-1|13
TGCAGTGCTACGAGGGCAGGGCAAGAGACCCAGTACTTC
CSATRAGQETQYF
>many|TRBJ2-7|TRBD2|TRBV11-2|14
TGTGCCAGCAGCTCGACTAGCGGCATCTACGAGCAGTACTTC
CASSSTSGIYEQYF